Sequencing of this T cell receptor (beta chain) was carried out in a study of regulatory T cells in long-lasting Graves disease. Study-wide results and caveats: Preferential use of TRBV28, TRBJ1-2 and TRBJ2-5 was seen in persistent disease.

Researchers made TCR beta libraries by using iRepertoire HTBI primers and running Arm-PCR on CDR3 regions. TCRdb used MiXCR to reprocess the multiplex PCR reads, holding one entry per CDR3 protein. Of roughly 410,000 distinct CDR3 sequences in the sample, approximately 15% were seen once. This clonotype showed up many times. As yet, its antigen is unknown. Indicated time point: newly diagnosed GD, antithyroid drugs for less than 3 months. Making the TCR library involved RNA that had been extracted from PBMCs. CDR3 length equals 17 residues. The germline CDR1 and CDR2 sequences are SGHRS and YFSETQ. Trimming at V came to 0 bases and at J to 1 base, leaving 7 bases not matched to a gene. These data were also filed under a second study, of T cells in Graves' hyperthyroidism and ophthalmopathy.

The receptor comes from a woman aged 40 to 50 with Graves disease. This rearrangement joins TRBV5-1 to TRBJ1-1, with TRBD1 identical over 9 bases. This specimen consisted of peripheral blood mononuclear cells (PBMCs), obtained at new diagnosis, from a patient treated with antithyroid drugs. Here the CDR3 DNA reads TGCGCCAGCAGCTTGGTGGCCCTGACAGGGGGGAACACTGAAGCTTTCTTT. It specifies CASSLVALTGGNTEAFF. The full variable domain, its missing parts supplied by reference TRBV5-1 and TRBJ1-1, is KAGVTQTPRYLIKTRGQQVTLSCSPISGHRSVSWYQQTPGQGLQFLFEYFSETQRNKGNFPGRFSGRQFSNSRSEMNVSTLELGDSALYLCASSLVALTGGNTEAFFGQGTRLTVV.